This T cell receptor beta chain was captured by sequencing in a study of CXCR3-negative and CXCR3-positive naive CD8 T cells (dated by TCRdb to the late 2010s). A note on the overall study: About 150 million TRB reads were obtained in total, roughly 1.5 +/- 0.3 million reads per library. The diversity and physicochemical repertoire analyses included around 10 donors pooled from two independent experiments. The TRBV-TRBJ cluster analysis covered naive subsets from 5 donors and memory cells from 3 donors.

The paper as a whole reports these results and caveats: Both naive subsets had comparably high repertoire diversity, while memory CD8+ T cells had much lower repertoire diversity. Freshly isolated PBMCs were used for most assays because CXCR3 expression went down partially after cryopreservation. TRBV-TRBJ usage was similar between naive CXCR3-negative and CXCR3-positive cells from the same donor, while memory cells showed distinct patterns. Compared with CXCR3-negative naive cells, CXCR3-positive naive cells had TRB CDR3s with higher hydrophobicity (lower Kidera factor 4), lower energy, and higher strength and volume indices. Because surface CD5, which is linked to self-reactivity in mice, was comparable between the naive subsets, TCR interaction strength was also inferred from TRB CDR3 physicochemical properties.

Each CD8+ T cell subset was flow-sorted in triplicate, with some 300,000 cells per subset placed directly into RLT lysis buffer. To exclude memory contaminants, naive CD8+ T cells were stringently defined as CD45RO-CCR7+CD27+CD95-. Using standard density gradient centrifugation, peripheral blood mononuclear cells were isolated from buffy coats. Naive CXCR3-negative and CXCR3-positive CD8+ T cells were flow-sorted using a FACSAria III. An RNeasy Mini Kit was used to extract total RNA from the sorted cells. CDR1 SGHTA and CDR2 FQGNSA are derived from the germline V gene. The CDR3, cysteine through phenylalanine, is 14 amino acids long. The DNA is not on file. The sequencer was a NextSeq 550. The Human TCR Profiling Kit (MiLaboratory) was used to prepare UMI-labeled 5' RACE TRB cDNA libraries. cDNA synthesis used the entire amount of extracted RNA, and PCR amplification then used the entire amount of cDNA produced. Libraries were prepared in parallel using an identical number of PCR cycles. On the authors' methods: With a minimum of two reads required per UMI, MIGEC and MiXCR pulled out about 52,000 +/- 9,100 unique UMI-labeled TRB cDNA molecules from each library. Each library averaged around 42,000 +/- 9,900 functional in-frame TRB CDR3 nucleotide clonotypes without stop codons. After downsampling to 5000 UMI-labeled TRB molecules per sample, diversity metrics such as normalized Shannon-Wiener and Chao1 were calculated in VDJtools. VDJtools was used to calculate clonotype-size-weighted physicochemical properties of the central five CDR3 residues, namely interaction energy, strength, volume and Kidera factor 4. After TCRdb reprocessed the reads, each CDR3 protein sequence was kept as one row, without DNA. The authors' filters were not applied to this entry. This sample's table lists 6,500 to 8,500 distinct CDR3 sequences. 1% to 1.5% of the sample is taken by the ten largest.

In regard to this clonotype: Its antigen target is currently unknown.

The sample consisted of naive CXCR3- CD8+ T cells from blood. In light of the paper, this sample's cell subset or site label describes: CD45RO-CCR7+CD27+CD95- naive CD8+ T cells lacking CXCR3 (TNR3-). The clonotype was recovered from a human donor in good health. Some clones in this sample may be carry-over from other donors' samples. This chain joins TRBV7-2 to TRBJ1-1. CDR3 sequence: CASSLVYPNTEAFF.